This T cell receptor (beta chain) was retrieved from a study of regulatory T cells in long-lasting Graves disease. The time point was: newly diagnosed GD, antithyroid drugs for less than 3 months. The authors made the TCR library using RNA they extracted from PBMCs. Of note for this clonotype: An end of the junction does not agree with germline; a read error may underlie this.

Per the germline V gene, CDR1 is DFQATT and CDR2 is SNEGSKA (reference sequence). The CDR3 sequence is 15 residues long. The authors built TCR beta libraries using iRepertoire HTBI primers and Arm-PCR of CDR3 regions. TCRdb re-derived calls from the multiplex PCR reads in MiXCR, one entry per CDR3 protein. The sample includes hundreds of thousands of distinct CDR3 sequences, 15% to 20% of them seen just once. This sample was shared with a second study, whose subject was T cells in Graves' hyperthyroidism and ophthalmopathy.

The sequencing here drew on peripheral blood mononuclear cells (PBMCs), taken at new diagnosis, from a patient treated with antithyroid drugs. V usage is TRBV20-1 and J usage is TRBJ2-1; TRBD2 matches 9 bases. The origin of this receptor is a young woman with Graves disease. CDR3 coding DNA: TGCAGTGCTGGAGACGCCGGGACTAGCAGCAATGAGCAGTTCTTC. It encodes CSAGDAGTSSNEQFF.